This T cell receptor (beta chain) was documented in a study of identical twins. Study-wide findings and caveats: Because invariant MAIT and iNKT cells could be present, zero-insertion analyses could be partly confounded.

TCRdb re-derived calls from the 5' RACE reads in MiXCR, one entry per CDR3 protein. This sample has under 800,000 distinct CDR3 sequences, with around 21% found just once. This CDR3 has 12 residues. V lost 6 bases to trimming and J lost 2 bases, with 10 bases between them. Germline V gives CDR1 SQVTM, CDR2 ANQGSEA. This clonotype showed up many times. What it binds is not known. This same sample was also part of a study on T cells expressing NK-cell markers. That investigation notes: With an anti-gamma-delta TCR antibody, sorting in several experiments was kept to alpha-beta TCR T cells. Top CD8+ clonotypes included the dominant CD3+CD56+NKG2C+ clonotypes in five to seven donors. Once again these clonotypes came out on top in the CD3+CD56-NKG2C+ fraction of a few donors.

The sample comprised PBMCs. The rearrangement uses TRBV29-1 and TRBJ2-5, with D perhaps TRBD2 (6 bases). This TCR was recovered from a woman aged 18-29 years in good health. CDR3 region: CSVSGGQETQYF. In DNA, the CDR3 is TGCAGCGTCAGTGGGGGGCAAGAGACCCAGTACTTC.